The clone carrying this T cell receptor (beta chain) was seen a few times. No antigen is known for it. The record originates from a study of a mutant IDH1 vaccine in newly diagnosed glioma. About the research overall: First vaccine doses came 4-6 weeks after radiotherapy alone, or with temozolomide cycles. Treated patients were approximately 62% male, around 40% female, mean age approximately 40 years. General study points: Among top peripheral T cell clonotypes, changes seemed unrelated to pseudoprogression.

The time point was: week 35, safety follow-up. A single vaccine dose contained 300 ug of mutant IDH1 20-mer peptide, and topical imiquimod was used with it. CDR1 and CDR2 (germline): SQVTM, ANQGSEA. Trimming pared 7 bases from V and 0 bases from J, leaving 12 bases between. The length of the CDR3 is 13 residues. Measured with immunoSEQ multiplex PCR; TCRdb has only the in-frame clones, and not every one. Among 30,000 or so clones listed, roughly 80% were seen once. The clonotype was recovered from a woman in her late teens or twenties with glioma. The chain links TRBV29-1 to TRBJ1-1; D uncertain. This sample comprised PBMCs, obtained from a glioma patient whose treatment included an IDH1 peptide vaccine. CDR3 amino acids: CSASEAMNTEAFF. The CDR3 nucleotides read TGCAGCGCCTCGGAGGCGATGAACACTGAAGCTTTCTTT.